This TCR beta chain comes out of a study of regulatory T cells in long-lasting Graves disease. Findings of the study overall: Newly diagnosed Graves' patients exceeded persistent ones in TCR diversity.

Arm-PCR of CDR3 regions and iRepertoire HTBI primers were the basis on which TCR beta libraries were built. Via MiXCR, TCRdb re-called the multiplex PCR reads, giving one row per CDR3 protein. The profile shows some 400,000 distinct CDR3 sequences, about 15% of them singletons. This clonotype was detected a few times. Antigen: not known. Germline V gives CDR1 LGHDT, CDR2 YNNKEL (reference sequence). Trimming took 5 bases from V and 2 from J, leaving 31 bases between them. This CDR3 region has 21 residues. The time point: newly diagnosed GD, antithyroid drugs for less than 3 months. PBMC-derived RNA was used for the TCR library. Investigators report Graves' disease was diagnosed under American Thyroid Association guidelines. Enrollment of patients was through an endocrinology department in Xi'an, China. The same data also went into a second study, on T cells in Graves' hyperthyroidism and ophthalmopathy. As that study records: The HTBI primer set served for first-round RT-PCR of the TCR CDR3.

This chain uses TRBV3-1 with TRBJ2-1; TRBD1 is a possible D gene (6 bases). The TCR comes from a woman aged 25 to 39 with Graves disease. Sample: peripheral blood mononuclear cells (PBMCs), taken at new diagnosis, from a patient treated with antithyroid drugs. CDR3 region: CASSSQKLPRNNREPYNEQFF. In DNA form, the CDR3 reads TGTGCCAGCAGCAGTCAAAAGTTGCCTAGAAATAACAGGGAACCCTACAATGAGCAGTTCTTC.